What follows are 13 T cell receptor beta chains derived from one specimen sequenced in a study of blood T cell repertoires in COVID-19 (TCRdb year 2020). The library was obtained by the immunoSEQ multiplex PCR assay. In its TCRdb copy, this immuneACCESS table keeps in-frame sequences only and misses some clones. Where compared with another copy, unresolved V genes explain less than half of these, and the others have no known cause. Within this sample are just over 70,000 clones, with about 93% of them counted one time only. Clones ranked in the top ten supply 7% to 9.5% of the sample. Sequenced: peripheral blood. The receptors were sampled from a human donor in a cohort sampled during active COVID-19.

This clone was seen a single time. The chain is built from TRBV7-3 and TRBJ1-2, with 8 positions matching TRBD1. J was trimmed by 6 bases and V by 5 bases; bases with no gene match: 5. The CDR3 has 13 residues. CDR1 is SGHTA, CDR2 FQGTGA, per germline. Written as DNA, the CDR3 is TGTGCCAGCAGCCTAGACAGGGGTAATGGCTACACCTTC. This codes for CASSLDRGNGYTF.

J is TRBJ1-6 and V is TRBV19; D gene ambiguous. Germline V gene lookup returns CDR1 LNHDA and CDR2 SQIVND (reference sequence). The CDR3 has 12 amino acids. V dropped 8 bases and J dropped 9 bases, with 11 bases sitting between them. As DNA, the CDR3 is TGTGCCAGTCGGCTCCTAGGTTCACCCCTCCACTTT. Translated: CASRLLGSPLHF. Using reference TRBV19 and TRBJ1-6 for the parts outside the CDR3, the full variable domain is DGGITQSPKYLFRKEGQNVTLSCEQNLNHDAMYWYRQDPGQGLRLIYYSQIVNDFQKGDIAEGYSVSREKKESFPLTVTSAQKNPTAFYLCASRLLGSPLHFGNGTRLTVT.

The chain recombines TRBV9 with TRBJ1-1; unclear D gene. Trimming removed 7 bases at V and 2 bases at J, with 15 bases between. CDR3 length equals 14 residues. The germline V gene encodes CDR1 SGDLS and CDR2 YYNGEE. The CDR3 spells CASAPSGFNTEAFF. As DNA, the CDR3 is TGTGCCAGCGCCCCGTCTGGCTTCAACACTGAAGCTTTCTTT.

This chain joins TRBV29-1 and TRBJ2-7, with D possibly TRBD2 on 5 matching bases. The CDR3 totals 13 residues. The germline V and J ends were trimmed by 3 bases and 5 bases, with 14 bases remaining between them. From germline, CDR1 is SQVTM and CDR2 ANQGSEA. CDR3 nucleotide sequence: TGCAGCGTTGAGAGGGTATCTACGAACGAGCAGTACTTC. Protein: CSVERVSTNEQYF.

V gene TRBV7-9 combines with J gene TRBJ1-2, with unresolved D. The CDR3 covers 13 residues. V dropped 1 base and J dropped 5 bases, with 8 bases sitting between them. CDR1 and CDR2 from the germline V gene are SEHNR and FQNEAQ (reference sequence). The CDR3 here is CASSLELVYGYTF. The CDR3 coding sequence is TGTGCCAGCAGCTTAGAACTAGTATATGGCTACACCTTC.

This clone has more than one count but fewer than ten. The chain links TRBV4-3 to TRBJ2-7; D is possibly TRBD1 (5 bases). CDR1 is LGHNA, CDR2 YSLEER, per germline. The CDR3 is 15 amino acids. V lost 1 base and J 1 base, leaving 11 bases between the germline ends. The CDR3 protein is CASSQGEDSSYEQYF. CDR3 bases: TGCGCCAGCAGCCAAGGGGAAGACAGTTCCTACGAGCAGTACTTC.

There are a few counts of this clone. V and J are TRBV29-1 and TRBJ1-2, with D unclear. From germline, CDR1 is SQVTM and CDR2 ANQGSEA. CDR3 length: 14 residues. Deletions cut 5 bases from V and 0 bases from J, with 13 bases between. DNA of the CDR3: TGCAGCGTTAACGTGGCCGCCTCTAACTATGGCTACACCTTC. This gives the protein CSVNVAASNYGYTF.

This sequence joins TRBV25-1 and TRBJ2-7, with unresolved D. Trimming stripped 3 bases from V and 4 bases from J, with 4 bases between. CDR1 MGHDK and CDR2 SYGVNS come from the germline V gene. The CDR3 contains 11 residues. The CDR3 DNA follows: TGTGCCAGCAGTGACCTATACGAGCAGTACTTC. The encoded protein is CASSDLYEQYF.

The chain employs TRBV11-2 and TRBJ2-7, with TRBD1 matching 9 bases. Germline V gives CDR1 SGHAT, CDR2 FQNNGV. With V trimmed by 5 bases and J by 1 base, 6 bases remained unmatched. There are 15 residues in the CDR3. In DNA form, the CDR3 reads TGTGCCAGCAGCCTCAGGACAGGGGTGTCCTACGAGCAGTACTTC. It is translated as CASSLRTGVSYEQYF.

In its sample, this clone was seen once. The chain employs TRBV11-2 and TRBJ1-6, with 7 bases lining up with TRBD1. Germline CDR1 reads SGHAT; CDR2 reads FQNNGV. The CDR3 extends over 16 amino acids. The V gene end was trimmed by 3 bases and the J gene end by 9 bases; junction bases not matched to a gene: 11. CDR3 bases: TGTGCCAGCAGCTTCGGCAGGGGGGCTTCGGGTTCACCCCTCCACTTT. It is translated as CASSFGRGASGSPLHF.

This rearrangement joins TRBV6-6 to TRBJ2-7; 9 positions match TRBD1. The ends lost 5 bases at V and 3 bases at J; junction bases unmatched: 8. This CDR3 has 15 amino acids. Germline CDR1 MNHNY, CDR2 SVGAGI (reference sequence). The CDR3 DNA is TGTGCCAGCAGTCCCCCCGGGACAGGGAGCTACGAGCAGTACTTC. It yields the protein CASSPPGTGSYEQYF.

For the CDR3, the DNA is TGTGCCAGCAGGGACTCGACAGGGGAAAAACTGTTTTTT. Translating it yields CASRDSTGEKLFF. The V gene is TRBV6-5, the J gene TRBJ1-4, with 7 bases aligning to TRBD1. CDR1 and CDR2 (germline): MNHEY, SVGAGI. The CDR3 has 13 amino acids. V trimming: 6 bases; J trimming: 8 bases; junction bases outside the gene matches: 6.

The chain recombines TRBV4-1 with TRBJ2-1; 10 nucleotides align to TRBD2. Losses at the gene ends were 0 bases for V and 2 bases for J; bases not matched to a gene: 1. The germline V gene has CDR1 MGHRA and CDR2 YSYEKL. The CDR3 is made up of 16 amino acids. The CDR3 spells CASSQDLAGAYNEQFF. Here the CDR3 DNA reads TGCGCCAGCAGCCAAGATCTAGCGGGGGCCTACAATGAGCAGTTCTTC.